These 31 T cell receptor beta chains were all obtained from the same sample, sequenced in a study of identical twins. TCRdb analysed the 5' RACE reads with MiXCR anew, one entry per CDR3 protein. The sample holds some 1,700,000 distinct CDR3 sequences, around a third seen once. Sequenced material: cord blood. These receptors were taken from a newborn girl in good health.

The rearrangement joins TRBV6-6 to TRBJ2-5, with D possibly TRBD2 on 6 matching bases. The V end lost 5 bases, the J end lost 2 bases, and 9 bases lay between the germline ends. This CDR3 has 13 residues. Germline-derived CDR1 and CDR2 are MNHNY and SVGAGI (reference sequence). The CDR3 region is CASSASVQETQYF. In DNA, the CDR3 is TGTGCCAGCAGTGCTAGCGTTCAAGAGACCCAGTACTTC.

J is TRBJ2-7 and V is TRBV13; TRBD1 aligns across 7 bases. J gave up 0 bases and V 4 bases, and 6 bases lay outside the gene matches. Germline V gene lookup returns CDR1 PRHDT and CDR2 FYEKMQ (reference sequence). This CDR3 has 15 amino acids. CDR3 sequence reads: CASSYRGPSSYEQYF. The CDR3 DNA reads TGTGCCAGCAGCTACAGGGGACCTAGCTCCTACGAGCAGTACTTC.

This clonotype came up once. The chain couples TRBV20-1 to TRBJ1-1; TRBD1 matches at 8 bases. CDR3 length: 14 residues. Germline V gives CDR1 DFQATT, CDR2 SNEGSKA (reference sequence). V shed 5 bases, J shed 0 bases, and the junction held 5 bases outside the gene matches. This chain's CDR3 is CSAADRAVNTEAFF. The CDR3 bases are TGCAGTGCTGCGGACAGGGCGGTGAACACTGAAGCTTTCTTT.

The chain carries TRBV20-1 and TRBJ1-1, with D perhaps matching TRBD1 (5 bases). The CDR3 is 11 amino acids. V gave up 1 base and J gave up 10 bases, with 10 bases separating them. The germline V gene encodes CDR1 DFQATT and CDR2 SNEGSKA (reference sequence). The CDR3 loop is CSARVARGAFF. CDR3 coding DNA: TGCAGTGCTAGAGTTGCAAGGGGAGCTTTCTTT.

This chain links TRBV14 with TRBJ2-2, with D hard to call. The V end lost 7 bases, the J end lost 0 bases, and 6 bases lay between the germline ends. This CDR3 spans 13 amino acids. Germline assignment: CDR1 SGHDN and CDR2 FVKESK. As DNA, the CDR3 is TGTGCCAGCACGGCAGCGAACACCGGGGAGCTGTTTTTT. This translates into CASTAANTGELFF.

This sequence joins TRBV11-2 and TRBJ2-1, with D hard to call. V lost 8 bases, J lost 9 bases, and 17 bases lay in between. Germline values: CDR1 SGHAT, CDR2 FQNNGV. The CDR3 length is 13 residues. CDR3 sequence reads: CASGPGAISEQFF. The CDR3 nucleotides are TGTGCCAGCGGCCCCGGCGCAATCAGTGAGCAGTTCTTC.

The V gene is TRBV12-5, the J gene TRBJ1-2; 10 bases map to TRBD1. The CDR3 length is 14 residues. Germline V gene lookup returns CDR1 LGHNT and CDR2 FRNRAP. V shed 1 base and J 4 bases; nucleotides not matched to a gene: 0. The CDR3 is CASGLGTGGYGYTF. CDR3 nucleotide sequence: TGTGCTAGTGGTTTGGGGACAGGGGGCTATGGCTACACCTTC.

The chain has TRBV20-1 and TRBJ1-3, with TRBD1 matching 7 bases. V shed 5 bases and J 3 bases; nucleotides not matched to a gene: 10. The CDR3 is made up of 15 amino acids. The V gene's germline CDR1 is DFQATT and CDR2 SNEGSKA (reference sequence). The CDR3 loop reads CSAPQRGGVGNTIYF. Written as DNA, the CDR3 is TGCAGTGCTCCCCAGAGAGGGGGCGTTGGAAACACCATATATTTT.

The gene calls are TRBV25-1 and TRBJ1-5; 7 bases fit TRBD1. CDR1 is MGHDK, CDR2 SYGVNS, per germline. The CDR3 has 15 amino acids. V gave up 4 bases and J gave up 7 bases; unmatched junction bases: 10. The CDR3 region has the DNA TGTGCCAGCAGTGGCCGGGACAGCGGCCGCCAGCCCCAGCATTTT. It specifies CASSGRDSGRQPQHF.

The chain links TRBV7-6 to TRBJ1-1; 8 nucleotides agree with TRBD1. V lost 8 bases, J lost 4 bases, and 9 bases stayed unmatched. Per germline, CDR1 SGHVS and CDR2 FNYEAQ. This CDR3 comprises 14 residues. As DNA, the CDR3 is TGTGCCAGCGGGACAGGCCTACTTTCCACTGAAGCTTTCTTT. This translates into CASGTGLLSTEAFF.

The chain links TRBV11-2 to TRBJ1-6, with 7 bases that match TRBD1. In germline, CDR1 is SGHAT, CDR2 FQNNGV. J lost 7 bases, V lost 5 bases, and 14 bases had no gene match. The CDR3 length is 17 residues. The CDR3 DNA is TGTGCCAGCAGCCCCCAACCTATTGGGACAGTCAATTCACCCCTCCACTTT. This gives the protein CASSPQPIGTVNSPLHF.

In this sample, this clonotype turned up a few times. The gene calls are TRBV6-6 and TRBJ2-7; TRBD1 matches 8 bases. Germline V gene sequence: CDR1 MNHNY, CDR2 SVGAGI (reference sequence). The CDR3 sequence is 16 residues long. Trimming at V came to 0 bases and at J to 2 bases, leaving 6 bases not matched to a gene. This CDR3 reads CASSYSTDRVPYEQYF. CDR3 DNA sequence: TGTGCCAGCAGTTACTCGACGGACAGGGTACCCTACGAGCAGTACTTC.

The chain's CDR3 is CASSVSPTLGVETQYF. The CDR3 DNA reads TGTGCCAGCAGCGTTAGCCCGACCCTCGGGGTGGAGACCCAGTACTTC. V is TRBV6-1 and J is TRBJ2-5, with a tentative D call TRBD2 (5 bases). Germline V lookup: CDR1 MNHNS, CDR2 SASEGT. The CDR3 loop spans 16 amino acids. V lost 6 bases, J lost 5 bases, and 22 bases lay in between.

The table lists this clonotype with a few counts. The CDR3 loop is CASSDNRLTEAFF. CDR3 nucleotides: TGTGCCAGCAGCGACAACCGACTTACTGAAGCTTTCTTT. The V call is TRBV7-6, the J call TRBJ1-1; D gene unclear. The germline V gene encodes CDR1 SGHVS and CDR2 FNYEAQ. The CDR3 consists of 13 residues. The V gene lost 5 bases and the J gene lost 5 bases, with 12 bases spanning the gap.

This clonotype showed up just a few times. This sequence joins TRBV5-6 and TRBJ1-2; D uncertain. This CDR3 is built from 15 residues. CDR1 and CDR2 from the germline V gene are SGHDT and YYEEEE. V lost 0 bases and J 2 bases, leaving 11 bases between the germline ends. The CDR3 DNA reads TGTGCCAGCAGCTTGGAGGCACAGAGGAACTATGGCTACACCTTC. Translated, it gives CASSLEAQRNYGYTF.

The chain uses TRBV2 and TRBJ2-1; D might be TRBD1 (6 bases). The V gene's germline CDR1 is SNHLY and CDR2 FYNNEI. This CDR3 contains 14 residues. Trimming stripped 5 bases from V and 8 bases from J, with 16 bases between. The CDR3: CASSRDGGGDEQFF. The CDR3 coding sequence is TGTGCCAGCAGTCGAGACGGTGGGGGCGATGAGCAGTTCTTC.

J is TRBJ1-2 and V is TRBV10-3; D unresolved. The CDR3 totals 13 residues. Per germline, CDR1 ENHRY and CDR2 SYGVKD. V lost 4 bases, J lost 1 base, and 7 bases lay in between. The CDR3 nucleotides are TGTGCCATCAGTGGTGACGTTAACTATGGCTACACCTTC. This translates into CAISGDVNYGYTF.

The V and J genes are TRBV20-1 and TRBJ2-1; D is uncertain. Germline CDR1 DFQATT, CDR2 SNEGSKA (reference sequence). Trimming stripped 5 bases from V and 7 bases from J, with 15 bases between. This CDR3 region has 13 residues. CDR3 DNA: TGCAGTGCTTCCTCTCCCCCTTCTAATGAGCAGTTCTTC. Its protein product is CSASSPPSNEQFF.

This clonotype was recorded many times. V and J are TRBV5-1 and TRBJ2-1; a possible D gene is TRBD2 (5 bases). Per the germline V gene, CDR1 is SGHRS and CDR2 is YFSETQ. V was shortened by 2 bases and J by 4 bases, with 10 bases between the two germline ends. The CDR3 spans 14 residues. The CDR3 DNA reads TGCGCCAGCAGCTTTCCCGACTATTACAATGAGCAGTTCTTC. Encoded protein: CASSFPDYYNEQFF.

This clonotype was counted a few times. The CDR3 is CASSYRGRLAGAYNEQFF. The CDR3 DNA sequence: TGTGCCAGCAGCTACAGGGGGCGGCTAGCGGGAGCCTACAATGAGCAGTTCTTC. V and J are TRBV6-5 and TRBJ2-1; TRBD2 might be the D (10 bases). The CDR3 runs 18 residues. The germline V gene encodes CDR1 MNHEY and CDR2 SVGAGI. V lost 6 bases to trimming and J lost 2 bases, with 23 bases between them.

This clonotype was observed a few times. The chain combines TRBV6-1 with TRBJ1-4; possibly TRBD1 for D (5 bases). V was pared by 4 bases and J by 3 bases, with 15 bases between. CDR3 length: 16 residues. Germline loops: CDR1 MNHNS, CDR2 SASEGT. Here the CDR3 reads CASSGGGPGPNEKLFF. The CDR3 DNA follows: TGTGCCAGCAGTGGGGGGGGTCCAGGACCTAATGAAAAACTGTTTTTT.

The V call is TRBV12-3 or TRBV12-4, the J call TRBJ1-2, with 8 bases aligning to TRBD1. Trimming removed 4 bases from V and 7 bases from J; junction bases left unmatched: 11. This CDR3 is 15 amino acids long. The CDR3 is CASSSRHQGAGGYTF. DNA for the CDR3: TGTGCCAGCAGTTCCCGACACCAGGGGGCTGGTGGCTACACCTTC.

The chain combines TRBV10-3 with TRBJ1-1; possible D gene TRBD1, 5 bases. The CDR3 is 13 amino acids. Trimming stripped 2 bases from V and 10 bases from J, with 14 bases between. The germline CDR1 and CDR2 sequences are ENHRY and SYGVKD. The CDR3 reads CAISEEEGLGAFF. CDR3 bases: TGTGCCATCAGTGAGGAGGAGGGGCTAGGAGCTTTCTTT.

The chain carries TRBV12-3 or TRBV12-4 and TRBJ2-1; D is ambiguous. Deletions cut 1 base from V and 7 bases from J, with 8 bases between. This CDR3 is 13 amino acids long. The CDR3 DNA sequence: TGTGCCAGCAGTTTAGTTGTTTCGAATGAGCAGTTCTTC. Its translation: CASSLVVSNEQFF.

V gene TRBV3-1 combines with J gene TRBJ2-1; 9 bases are a match to TRBD2. The CDR3 contains 17 residues. J lost 2 bases, V lost 1 base, and 6 bases had no gene match. Germline V lookup: CDR1 LGHDT, CDR2 YNNKEL (reference sequence). CDR3 nucleotides: TGTGCCAGCAGCCAAGCGGTAGCGGGAGTTCCCTACAATGAGCAGTTCTTC. Protein product: CASSQAVAGVPYNEQFF.

This clonotype was seen more than once but under ten times. The rearrangement uses TRBV7-9 and TRBJ1-2, with TRBD1 as a possible D gene (6 bases). Germline CDR1 is SEHNR and CDR2 is FQNEAQ (reference sequence). Trimming stripped 3 bases from V and 4 bases from J, with 15 bases between. The CDR3 loop spans 15 amino acids. CDR3 loop: CASSLNRAFGYGYTF. In DNA, the CDR3 is TGTGCCAGCAGCTTGAACAGGGCGTTCGGCTATGGCTACACCTTC.

The V gene is TRBV20-1, the J gene TRBJ2-4; the match to TRBD2 covers 7 bases. The J call is in doubt because the DNA end fits TRBJ2-5 better. The CDR3 totals 16 residues. Germline values: CDR1 DFQATT, CDR2 SNEGSKA (reference sequence). CDR3 DNA: TGCAGTGCTAGAGATGTGAGGACTAGTGATTGGGAGACCCAGTACTTC. Its translation: CSARDVRTSDWETQYF.

This clonotype was recorded at least ten times. The CDR3 here is CASSRQSTDTQYF. In DNA form, the CDR3 reads TGTGCCAGCAGCCGCCAGAGCACAGATACGCAGTATTTT. The J gene is TRBJ2-3, the V gene TRBV4-2; no definite D call. This CDR3 has 13 residues. V lost 4 bases and J 0 bases, leaving 5 bases between the germline ends. Germline V CDR1 and CDR2: LGHNA, YNFKEQ.

This clonotype came up a few times. V usage is TRBV7-2 and J usage is TRBJ1-2, with 7 bases lining up with TRBD1. Germline CDR1 reads SGHTA; CDR2 reads FQGNSA. The CDR3 has 15 residues. The junction had 6 bases not matched to a gene; V was cut back by 0 bases and J by 5 bases. The CDR3 coding sequence is TGTGCCAGCAGCTTAGCGAAAGGGGGCTCTTATGGCTACACCTTC. Translating it yields CASSLAKGGSYGYTF.

The chain uses TRBV28 and TRBJ2-2, with 8 bases fitting TRBD2. The CDR3 contains 13 residues. CDR1 MDHEN and CDR2 SYDVKM come from the germline V gene. The trim removed 7 bases at V and 6 bases at J, leaving 4 bases unmatched. DNA of the CDR3: TGTGCCAGCACCCCCGGGAGGGCCGGGGAGCTGTTTTTT. The encoded protein is CASTPGRAGELFF.

V gene TRBV7-2 combines with J gene TRBJ2-7; D is possibly TRBD1 or TRBD2 (7 bases each). CDR1 SGHTA and CDR2 FQGNSA come from the germline V gene. This CDR3 comprises 15 residues. Trimming removed 5 bases from V and 4 bases from J, with 18 bases in between. This CDR3 reads CASSLRQGGDYEQYF. Written as DNA, the CDR3 is TGTGCCAGCAGCCTCCGACAGGGAGGGGATTACGAGCAGTACTTC.